This T cell receptor beta chain stems from a study of PD-L1 blockade in urothelial cancer. Study-level information: Dosed intravenously at 1,200 mg every 3 weeks, atezolizumab was initiated by patients at some point between 2012 and 2014.

The assay was immunoSEQ multiplex PCR, and TCRdb's table has in-frame clones only and misses some. This sample has about 91,000 clones; less than 90% occur once, and the top ten carry under 9.5%. V shed 4 bases and J shed 0 bases, with 11 bases lying between them. In germline, CDR1 is SGHRS, CDR2 YFSETQ. The CDR3 is 14 amino acids. Documented time point: peripheral blood 6 weeks after treatment start. The study collected 1 to 8 samples per patient, pretreatment and on-treatment. The TCR was taken from a man aged 70-80 years with urothelial cancer. Specimen: PBMCs, collected around atezolizumab (anti-PD-L1) treatment. This chain connects TRBV5-1 to TRBJ2-7; tentative D call: TRBD1 (6 bases). CDR3 sequence: CASSPRDTSYEQYF. Here the CDR3 DNA reads TGCGCCAGCAGCCCCCGGGACACCTCCTACGAGCAGTACTTC. Full variable domain (missing parts from reference TRBV5-1 and TRBJ2-7): KAGVTQTPRYLIKTRGQQVTLSCSPISGHRSVSWYQQTPGQGLQFLFEYFSETQRNKGNFPGRFSGRQFSNSRSEMNVSTLELGDSALYLCASSPRDTSYEQYFGPGTRLTVT.